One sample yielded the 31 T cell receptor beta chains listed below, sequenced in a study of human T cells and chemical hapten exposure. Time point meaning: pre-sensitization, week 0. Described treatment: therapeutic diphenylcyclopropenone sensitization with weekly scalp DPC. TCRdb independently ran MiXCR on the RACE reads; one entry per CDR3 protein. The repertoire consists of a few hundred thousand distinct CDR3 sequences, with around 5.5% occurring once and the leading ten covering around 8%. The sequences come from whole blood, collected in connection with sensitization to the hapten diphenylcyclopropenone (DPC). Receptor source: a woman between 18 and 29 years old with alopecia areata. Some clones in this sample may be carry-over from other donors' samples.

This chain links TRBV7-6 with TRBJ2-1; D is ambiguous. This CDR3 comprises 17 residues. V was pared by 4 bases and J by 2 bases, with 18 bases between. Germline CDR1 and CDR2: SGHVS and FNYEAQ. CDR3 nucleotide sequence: TGTGCCAGCAGCTCCCGCGCGTCGGTAGCCGCCTACAATGAGCAGTTCTTC. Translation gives CASSSRASVAAYNEQFF.

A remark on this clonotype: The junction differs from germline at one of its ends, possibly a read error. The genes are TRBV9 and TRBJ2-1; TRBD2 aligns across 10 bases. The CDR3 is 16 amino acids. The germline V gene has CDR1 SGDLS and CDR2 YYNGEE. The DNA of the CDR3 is TGTGCCAGCAGCTTCGAGCGGGGGGGCTTTTACAATGAGCAGTTATTC. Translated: CASSFERGGFYNEQLF. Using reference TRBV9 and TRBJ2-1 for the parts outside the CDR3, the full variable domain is DSGVTQTPKHLITATGQRVTLRCSPRSGDLSVYWYQQSLDQGLQFLIQYYNGEERAKGNILERFSAQQFPDLHSELNLSSLELGDSALYFCASSFERGGFYNEQLFGPGTRLTVL.

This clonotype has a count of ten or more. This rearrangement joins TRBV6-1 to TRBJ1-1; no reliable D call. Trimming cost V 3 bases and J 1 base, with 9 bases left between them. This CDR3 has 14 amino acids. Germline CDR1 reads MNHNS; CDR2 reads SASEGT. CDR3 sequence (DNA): TGTGCCAGCAGTGAGAGGTATACGAACACTGAAGCTTTCTTT. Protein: CASSERYTNTEAFF.

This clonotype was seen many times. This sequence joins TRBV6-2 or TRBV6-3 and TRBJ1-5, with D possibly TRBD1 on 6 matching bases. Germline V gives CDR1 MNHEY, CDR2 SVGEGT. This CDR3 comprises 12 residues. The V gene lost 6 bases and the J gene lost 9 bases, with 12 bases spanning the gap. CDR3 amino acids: CASSTGLRPQHF. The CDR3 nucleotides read TGTGCCAGCAGCACAGGGCTTCGGCCCCAGCATTTT.

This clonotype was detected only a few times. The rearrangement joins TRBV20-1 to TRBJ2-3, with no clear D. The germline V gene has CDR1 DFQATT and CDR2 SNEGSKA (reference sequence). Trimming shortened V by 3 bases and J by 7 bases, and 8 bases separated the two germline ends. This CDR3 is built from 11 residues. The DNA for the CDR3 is TGCAGTGCTAGGGACCTTAATACGCAGTATTTT. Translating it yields CSARDLNTQYF.

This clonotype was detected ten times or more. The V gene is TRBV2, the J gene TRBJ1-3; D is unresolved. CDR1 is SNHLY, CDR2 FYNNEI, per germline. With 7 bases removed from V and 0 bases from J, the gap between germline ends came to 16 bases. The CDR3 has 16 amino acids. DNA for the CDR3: TGTGCCAGCACTCACCGGGAGGGCGACTCTGGAAACACCATATATTTT. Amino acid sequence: CASTHREGDSGNTIYF.

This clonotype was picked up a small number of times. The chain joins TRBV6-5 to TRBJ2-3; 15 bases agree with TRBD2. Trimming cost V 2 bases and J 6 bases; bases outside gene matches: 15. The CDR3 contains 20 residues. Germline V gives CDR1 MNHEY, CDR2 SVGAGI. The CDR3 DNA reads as TGTGCCAGCAGTTACCAATTCTCAACGGGACTAGCGGGGGGCTCGGATACGCAGTATTTT. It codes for CASSYQFSTGLAGGSDTQYF.

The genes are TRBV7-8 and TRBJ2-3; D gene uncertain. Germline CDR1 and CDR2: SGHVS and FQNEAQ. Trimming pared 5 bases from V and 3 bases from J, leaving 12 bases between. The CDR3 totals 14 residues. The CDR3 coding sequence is TGTGCCAGCAGCCCCAACATGTGGACAGATACGCAGTATTTT. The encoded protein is CASSPNMWTDTQYF. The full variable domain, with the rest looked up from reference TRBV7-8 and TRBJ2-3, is GAGVSQSPRYKVAKRGQDVALRCDPISGHVSLFWYQQALGQGPEFLTYFQNEAQLDKSGLPSDRFFAERPEGSVSTLKIQRTQQEDSAVYLCASSPNMWTDTQYFGPGTRLTVL.

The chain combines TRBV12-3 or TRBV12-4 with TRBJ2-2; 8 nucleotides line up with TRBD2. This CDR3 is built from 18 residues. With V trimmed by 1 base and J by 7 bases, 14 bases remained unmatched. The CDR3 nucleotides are TGTGCCAGCAGTTTAGGGTTGAGCGGGGGCCCGGGTCACGGGGAGCTGTTTTTT. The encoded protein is CASSLGLSGGPGHGELFF.

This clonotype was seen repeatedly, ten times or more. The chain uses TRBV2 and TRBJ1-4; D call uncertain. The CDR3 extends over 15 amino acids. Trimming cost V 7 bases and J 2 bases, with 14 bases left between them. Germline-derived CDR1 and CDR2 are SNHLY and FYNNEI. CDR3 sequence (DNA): TGTGCCAGCAAAATGGAGGCCGGCACTAATGAAAAACTGTTTTTT. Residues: CASKMEAGTNEKLFF.

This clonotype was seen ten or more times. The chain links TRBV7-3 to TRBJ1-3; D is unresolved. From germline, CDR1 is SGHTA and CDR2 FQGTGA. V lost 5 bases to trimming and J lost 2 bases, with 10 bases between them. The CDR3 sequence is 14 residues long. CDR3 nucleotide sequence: TGTGCCAGCAGCCACCGGGTCGCTGGAAACACCATATATTTT. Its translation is CASSHRVAGNTIYF. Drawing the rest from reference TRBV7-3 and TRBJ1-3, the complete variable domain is GAGVSQTPSNKVTEKGKYVELRCDPISGHTALYWYRQSLGQGPEFLIYFQGTGAADDSGLPNDRFFAVRPEGSVSTLKIQRTERGDSAVYLCASSHRVAGNTIYFGEGSWLTVV.

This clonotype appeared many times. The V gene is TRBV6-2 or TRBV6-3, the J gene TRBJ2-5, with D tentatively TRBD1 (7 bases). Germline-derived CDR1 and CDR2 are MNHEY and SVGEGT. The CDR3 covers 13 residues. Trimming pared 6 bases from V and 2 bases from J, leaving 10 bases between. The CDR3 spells CASRRDSQETQYF. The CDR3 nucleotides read TGTGCCAGCAGGCGGGACAGTCAAGAGACCCAGTACTTC.

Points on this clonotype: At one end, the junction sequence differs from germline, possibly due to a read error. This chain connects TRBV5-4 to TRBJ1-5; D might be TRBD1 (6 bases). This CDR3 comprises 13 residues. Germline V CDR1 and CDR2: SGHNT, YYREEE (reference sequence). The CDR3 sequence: CASSLDSGQPQHF. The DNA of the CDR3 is TGTGCCAGCAGTTTGGACAGTGGTCAGCCCCAGCATTTT.

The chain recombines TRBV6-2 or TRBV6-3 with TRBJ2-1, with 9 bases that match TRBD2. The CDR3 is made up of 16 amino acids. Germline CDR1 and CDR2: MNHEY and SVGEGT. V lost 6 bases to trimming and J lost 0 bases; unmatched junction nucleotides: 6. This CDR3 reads CASRRLAASSYNEQFF. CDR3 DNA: TGTGCCAGCAGGAGACTAGCGGCTAGCTCCTACAATGAGCAGTTCTTC.

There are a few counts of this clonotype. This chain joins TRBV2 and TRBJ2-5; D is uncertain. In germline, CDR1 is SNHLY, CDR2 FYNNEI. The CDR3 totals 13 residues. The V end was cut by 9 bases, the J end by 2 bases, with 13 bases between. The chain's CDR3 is CASENPSQETQYF. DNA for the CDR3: TGTGCCAGTGAAAACCCCTCACAAGAGACCCAGTACTTC.

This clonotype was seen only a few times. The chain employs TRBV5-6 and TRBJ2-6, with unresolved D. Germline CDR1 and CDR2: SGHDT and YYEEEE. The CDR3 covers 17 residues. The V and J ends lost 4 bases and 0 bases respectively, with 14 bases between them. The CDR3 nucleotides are TGTGCCAGCAGCCTCCTATACCCTCTCTCTGGGGCCAACGTCCTGACTTTC. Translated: CASSLLYPLSGANVLTF.

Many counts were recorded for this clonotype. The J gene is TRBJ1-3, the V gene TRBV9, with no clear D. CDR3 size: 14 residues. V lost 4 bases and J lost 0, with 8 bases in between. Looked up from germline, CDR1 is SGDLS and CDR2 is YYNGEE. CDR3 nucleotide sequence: TGTGCCAGCAGCTACAGCCACTCTGGAAACACCATATATTTT. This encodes CASSYSHSGNTIYF.

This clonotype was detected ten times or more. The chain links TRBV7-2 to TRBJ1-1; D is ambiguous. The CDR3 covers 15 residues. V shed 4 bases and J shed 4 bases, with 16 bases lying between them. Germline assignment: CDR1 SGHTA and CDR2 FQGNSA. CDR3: CASSSQAVRGTEAFF. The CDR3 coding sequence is TGTGCCAGCAGCTCCCAGGCGGTACGTGGCACTGAAGCTTTCTTT.

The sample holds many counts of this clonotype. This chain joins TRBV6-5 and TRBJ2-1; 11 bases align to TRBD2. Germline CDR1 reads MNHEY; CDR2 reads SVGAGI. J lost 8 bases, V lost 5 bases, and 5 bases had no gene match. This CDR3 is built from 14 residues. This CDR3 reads CASSRLAGFHEQFF. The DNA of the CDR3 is TGTGCCAGCAGTAGACTAGCGGGGTTCCATGAGCAGTTCTTC.

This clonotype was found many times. CDR3 in amino acids: CASSPWTSGGPQEQYF. DNA for the CDR3: TGTGCCAGCAGTCCTTGGACTAGCGGGGGGCCTCAGGAGCAGTACTTC. This chain uses TRBV3-1 with TRBJ2-7; 14 nucleotides match TRBD2. CDR1 LGHDT and CDR2 YNNKEL come from the germline V gene (reference sequence). The CDR3 sequence is 16 residues long. V was pared by 6 bases and J by 7 bases, with 11 bases of the junction left unmatched.

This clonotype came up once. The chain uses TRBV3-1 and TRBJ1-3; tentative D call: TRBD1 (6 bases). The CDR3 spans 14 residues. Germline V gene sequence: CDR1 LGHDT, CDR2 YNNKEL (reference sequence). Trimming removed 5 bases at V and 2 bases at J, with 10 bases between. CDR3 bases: TGTGCCAGCAGCGGAACAGGGACTGGAAACACCATATATTTT. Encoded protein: CASSGTGTGNTIYF.

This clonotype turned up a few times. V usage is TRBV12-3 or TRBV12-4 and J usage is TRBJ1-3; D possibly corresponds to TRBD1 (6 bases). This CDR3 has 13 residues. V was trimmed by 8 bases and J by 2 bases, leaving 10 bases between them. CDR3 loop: CASHRDPGNTIYF. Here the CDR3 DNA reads TGTGCCAGCCACAGGGATCCTGGAAACACCATATATTTT.

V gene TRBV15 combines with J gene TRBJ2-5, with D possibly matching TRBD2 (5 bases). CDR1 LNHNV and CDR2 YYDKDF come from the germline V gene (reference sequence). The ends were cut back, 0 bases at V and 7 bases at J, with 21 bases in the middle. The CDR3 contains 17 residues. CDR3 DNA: TGTGCCACCAGCAGAGATCCAGCCAGCCTAGCCCGACCGACCCAGTACTTC. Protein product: CATSRDPASLARPTQYF.

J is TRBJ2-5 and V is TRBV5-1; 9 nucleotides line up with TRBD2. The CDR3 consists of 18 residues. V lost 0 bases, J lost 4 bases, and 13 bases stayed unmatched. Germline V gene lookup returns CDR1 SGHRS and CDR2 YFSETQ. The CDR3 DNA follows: TGCGCCAGCAGCTTGGCCCCAATTAGCGGGGGAATGACAGAGACCCAGTACTTC. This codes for CASSLAPISGGMTETQYF.

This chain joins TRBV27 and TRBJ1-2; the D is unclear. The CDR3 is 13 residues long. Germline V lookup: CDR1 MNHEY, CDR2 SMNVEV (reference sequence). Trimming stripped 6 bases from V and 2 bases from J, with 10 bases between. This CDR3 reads CASREDPNYGYTF. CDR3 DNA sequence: TGTGCCAGCAGGGAAGATCCAAACTATGGCTACACCTTC.

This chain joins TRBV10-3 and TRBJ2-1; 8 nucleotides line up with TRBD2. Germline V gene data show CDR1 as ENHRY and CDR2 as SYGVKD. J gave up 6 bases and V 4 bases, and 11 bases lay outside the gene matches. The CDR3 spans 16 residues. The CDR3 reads CAISAGSRGVLNEQFF. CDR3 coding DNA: TGTGCCATCAGTGCTGGGTCGCGGGGGGTCCTCAATGAGCAGTTCTTC.

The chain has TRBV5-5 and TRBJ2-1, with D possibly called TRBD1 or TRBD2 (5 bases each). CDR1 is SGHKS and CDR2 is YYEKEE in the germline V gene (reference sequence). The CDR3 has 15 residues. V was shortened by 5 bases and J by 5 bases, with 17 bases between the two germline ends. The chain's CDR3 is CASRRGVVGNNEQFF. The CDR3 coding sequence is TGTGCCAGCAGGCGAGGGGTTGTGGGGAACAATGAGCAGTTCTTC. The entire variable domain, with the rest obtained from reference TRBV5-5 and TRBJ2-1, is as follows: DAGVTQSPTHLIKTRGQQVTLRCSPISGHKSVSWYQQVLGQGPQFIFQYYEKEERGRGNFPDRFSARQFPNYSSELNVNALLLGDSALYLCASRRGVVGNNEQFFGPGTRLTVL.

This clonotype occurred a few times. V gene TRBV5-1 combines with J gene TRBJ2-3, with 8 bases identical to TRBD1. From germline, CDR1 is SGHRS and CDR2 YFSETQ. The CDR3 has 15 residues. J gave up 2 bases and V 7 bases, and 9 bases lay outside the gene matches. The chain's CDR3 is CASRRQGSDTDTQYF. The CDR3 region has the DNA TGCGCCAGCCGGCGACAGGGGTCAGACACAGATACGCAGTATTTT.

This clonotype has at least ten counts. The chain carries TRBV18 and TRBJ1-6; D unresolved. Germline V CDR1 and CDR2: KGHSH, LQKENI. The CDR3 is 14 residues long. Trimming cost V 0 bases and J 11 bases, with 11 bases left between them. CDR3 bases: TGTGCCAGCTCACCACCGGACGCCACGGCACCCCTCCACTTT. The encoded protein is CASSPPDATAPLHF.

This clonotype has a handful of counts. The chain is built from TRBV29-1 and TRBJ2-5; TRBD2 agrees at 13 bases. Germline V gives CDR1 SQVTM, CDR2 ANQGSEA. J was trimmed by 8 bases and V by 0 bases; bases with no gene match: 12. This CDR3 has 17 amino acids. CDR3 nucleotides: TGCAGCGTTGAAGAGTATTTAGGGACTAGCGGGGTTTTAACCCAGTACTTC. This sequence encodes CSVEEYLGTSGVLTQYF.

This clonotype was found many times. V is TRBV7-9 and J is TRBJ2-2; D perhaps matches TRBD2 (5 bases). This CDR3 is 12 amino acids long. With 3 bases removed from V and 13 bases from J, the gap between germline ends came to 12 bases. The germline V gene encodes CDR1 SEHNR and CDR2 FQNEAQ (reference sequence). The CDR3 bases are TGTGCCAGCAGCTTGGACTCCCGGGGGCTGTTTTTT. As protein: CASSLDSRGLFF.